What follows are 6 T cell receptor beta chains derived from one specimen sequenced in a study of OX40 agonist ivuxolimab in advanced cancers. Some clones are missing from TCRdb's copy, which holds only in-frame ones; the method was immunoSEQ multiplex PCR. The data show around 16,000 clones, roughly three quarters seen once. The material sequenced was CD4+ or CD8+ T cells sorted from blood, taken in a trial of the OX40 agonist ivuxolimab. Source of these receptors: an adult with an advanced solid tumor such as melanoma, head and neck, liver or kidney cancer.

The CDR3 loop reads CASSLEVIYEQYF. The CDR3 nucleotides are TGTGCCAGCAGCTTAGAAGTCATCTACGAGCAGTACTTC. This sequence joins TRBV11-2 and TRBJ2-7; D gene ambiguous. The germline gives CDR1 SGHAT, CDR2 FQNNGV. This CDR3 region has 13 residues. The V end lost 0 bases, the J end lost 3 bases, and 6 bases lay between the germline ends.

This chain connects TRBV7-8 to TRBJ1-3, with no clear D. The germline V gene has CDR1 SGHVS and CDR2 FQNEAQ. CDR3 length: 15 amino acids. With 1 base removed from V and 0 bases from J, the gap between germline ends came to 7 bases. CDR3 bases: TGTGCCAGCAGCTTAGAGCACCTCTCTGGAAACACCATATATTTT. Its translation is CASSLEHLSGNTIYF. The complete variable domain, with remaining parts taken from reference TRBV7-8 and TRBJ1-3, reads GAGVSQSPRYKVAKRGQDVALRCDPISGHVSLFWYQQALGQGPEFLTYFQNEAQLDKSGLPSDRFFAERPEGSVSTLKIQRTQQEDSAVYLCASSLEHLSGNTIYFGEGSWLTVV.

By sample fraction, this clone is medium-sized. The chain recombines TRBV4-3 with TRBJ1-1; D call uncertain. The V gene's germline CDR1 is LGHNA and CDR2 YSLEER. This CDR3 contains 14 residues. The germline V and J ends were trimmed by 4 bases and 5 bases, with 14 bases remaining between them. The CDR3 DNA sequence: TGCGCCAGCAGCCCCGAGGCTGGGATTACTGAAGCTTTCTTT. It translates to CASSPEAGITEAFF.

This clone has just one count. This chain connects TRBV9 to TRBJ2-5, with D unresolved. The CDR3 extends over 11 amino acids. Germline V gene data show CDR1 as SGDLS and CDR2 as YYNGEE. V was shortened by 3 bases and J by 1 base, with 1 base between the two germline ends. CDR3 in amino acids: CASSAQETQYF. DNA of the CDR3: TGTGCCAGCAGCGCCCAAGAGACCCAGTACTTC.

This clone was seen a single time. The rearrangement links TRBV5-8 to TRBJ2-7, with no clear D. Germline lookup yields CDR1 SGHTS and CDR2 YDEGEE. V was cut by 4 bases and J by 2 bases, with 10 bases left in between. CDR3 length equals 13 residues. The CDR3 here is CASSPDGPYEQYF. The DNA for the CDR3 is TGTGCCAGCAGCCCGGACGGCCCCTACGAGCAGTACTTC.

The chain joins TRBV7-9 to TRBJ1-2; no definite D call. V lost 2 bases to trimming and J lost 6 bases, with 7 bases between them. The CDR3 runs 12 residues. Germline V gives CDR1 SEHNR, CDR2 FQNEAQ (reference sequence). DNA for the CDR3: TGTGCCAGCAGCTTACCAACGGATGGCTACACCTTC. It yields the protein CASSLPTDGYTF.